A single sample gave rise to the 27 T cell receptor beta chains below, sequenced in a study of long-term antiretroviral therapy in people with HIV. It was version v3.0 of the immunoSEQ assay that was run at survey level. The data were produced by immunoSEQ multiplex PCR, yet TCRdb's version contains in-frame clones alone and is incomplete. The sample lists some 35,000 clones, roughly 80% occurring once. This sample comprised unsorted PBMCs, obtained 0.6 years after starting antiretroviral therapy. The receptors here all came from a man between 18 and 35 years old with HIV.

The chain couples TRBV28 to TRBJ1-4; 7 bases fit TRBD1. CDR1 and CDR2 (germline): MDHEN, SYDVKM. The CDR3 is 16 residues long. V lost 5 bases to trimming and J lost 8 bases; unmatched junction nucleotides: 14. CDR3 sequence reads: CASSPRRDRAREKLFF. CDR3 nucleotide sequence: TGTGCCAGCAGTCCGAGGCGAGACAGGGCACGAGAAAAACTGTTTTTT. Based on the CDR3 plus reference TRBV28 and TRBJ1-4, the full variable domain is DVKVTQSSRYLVKRTGEKVFLECVQDMDHENMFWYRQDPGLGLRLIYFSYDVKMKEKGDIPEGYSVSREKKERFSLILESASTNQTSMYLCASSPRRDRAREKLFFGSGTQLSVL.

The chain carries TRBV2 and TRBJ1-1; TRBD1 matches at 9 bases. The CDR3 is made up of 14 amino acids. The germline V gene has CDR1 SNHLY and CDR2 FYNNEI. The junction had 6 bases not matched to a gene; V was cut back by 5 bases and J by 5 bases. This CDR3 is CASSNTGGRTEAFF. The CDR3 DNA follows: TGTGCCAGCAGTAATACAGGGGGCAGGACTGAAGCTTTCTTT.

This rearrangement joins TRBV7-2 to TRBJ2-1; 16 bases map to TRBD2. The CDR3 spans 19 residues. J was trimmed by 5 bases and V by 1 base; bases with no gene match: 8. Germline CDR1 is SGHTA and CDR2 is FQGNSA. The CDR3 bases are TGTGCCAGCAGCTTAGTGGGACTAGCGGGAGGGCCTTACCACAATGAGCAGTTCTTC. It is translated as CASSLVGLAGGPYHNEQFF.

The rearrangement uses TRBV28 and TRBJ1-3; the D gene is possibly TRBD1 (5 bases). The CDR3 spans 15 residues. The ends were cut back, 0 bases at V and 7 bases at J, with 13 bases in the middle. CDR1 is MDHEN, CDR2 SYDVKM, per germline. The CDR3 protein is CASSLWGGRGNTIYF. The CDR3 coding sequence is TGTGCCAGCAGTTTATGGGGTGGGCGGGGCAACACCATATATTTT. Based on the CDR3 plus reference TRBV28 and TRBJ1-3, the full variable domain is DVKVTQSSRYLVKRTGEKVFLECVQDMDHENMFWYRQDPGLGLRLIYFSYDVKMKEKGDIPEGYSVSREKKERFSLILESASTNQTSMYLCASSLWGGRGNTIYFGEGSWLTVV.

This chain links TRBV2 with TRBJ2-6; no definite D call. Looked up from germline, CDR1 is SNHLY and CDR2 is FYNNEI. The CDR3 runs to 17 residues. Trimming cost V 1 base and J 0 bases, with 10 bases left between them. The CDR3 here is CASSEEFFSSGANVLTF. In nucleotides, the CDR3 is TGTGCCAGCAGTGAAGAATTTTTTAGCTCTGGGGCCAACGTCCTGACTTTC.

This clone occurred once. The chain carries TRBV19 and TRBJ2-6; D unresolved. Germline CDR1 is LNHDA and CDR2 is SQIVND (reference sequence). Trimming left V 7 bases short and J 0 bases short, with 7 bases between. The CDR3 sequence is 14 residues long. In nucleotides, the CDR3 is TGTGCCAGTAAAGTAAGCTCTGGGGCCAACGTCCTGACTTTC. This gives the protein CASKVSSGANVLTF.

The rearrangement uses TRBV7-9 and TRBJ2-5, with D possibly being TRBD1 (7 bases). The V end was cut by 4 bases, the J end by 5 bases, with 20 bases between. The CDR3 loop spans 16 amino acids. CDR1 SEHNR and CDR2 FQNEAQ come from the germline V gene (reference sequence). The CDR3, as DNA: TGTGCCAGCAGCTCGCAGGGGGGAGCGGTCCGGGAGACCCAGTACTTC. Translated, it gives CASSSQGGAVRETQYF.

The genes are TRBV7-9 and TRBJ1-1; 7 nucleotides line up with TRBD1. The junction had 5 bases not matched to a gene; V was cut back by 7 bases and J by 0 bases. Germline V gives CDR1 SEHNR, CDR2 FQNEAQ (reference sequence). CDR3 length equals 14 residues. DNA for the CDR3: TGTGCCAGCAACGGCAGGGGGGTGAACACTGAAGCTTTCTTT. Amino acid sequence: CASNGRGVNTEAFF. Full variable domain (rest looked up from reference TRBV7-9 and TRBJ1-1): DTGVSQNPRHKITKRGQNVTFRCDPISEHNRLYWYRQTLGQGPEFLTYFQNEAQLEKSRLLSDRFSAERPKGSFSTLEIQRTEQGDSAMYLCASNGRGVNTEAFFGQGTRLTVV.

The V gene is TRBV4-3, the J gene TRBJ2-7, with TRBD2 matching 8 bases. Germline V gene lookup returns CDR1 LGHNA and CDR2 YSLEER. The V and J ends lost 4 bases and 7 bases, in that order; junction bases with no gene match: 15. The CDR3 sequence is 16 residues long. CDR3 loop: CASSPGVAGPPGEQYF. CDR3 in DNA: TGCGCCAGCAGCCCCGGGGTAGCGGGACCCCCAGGAGAGCAGTACTTC.

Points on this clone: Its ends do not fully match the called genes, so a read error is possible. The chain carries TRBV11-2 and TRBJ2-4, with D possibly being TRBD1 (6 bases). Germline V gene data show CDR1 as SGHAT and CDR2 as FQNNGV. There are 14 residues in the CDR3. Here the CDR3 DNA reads TGTGCCAGCAGCTTAGTCCAAGCCGGGACAAGGGTTACCTTC. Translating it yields CASSLVQAGTRVTF.

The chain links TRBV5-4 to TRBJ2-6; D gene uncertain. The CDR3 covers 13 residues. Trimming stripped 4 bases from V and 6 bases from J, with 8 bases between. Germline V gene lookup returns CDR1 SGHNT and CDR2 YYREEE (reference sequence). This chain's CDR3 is CASSVVQANVLTF. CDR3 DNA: TGTGCCAGCAGCGTCGTGCAGGCCAACGTCCTGACTTTC. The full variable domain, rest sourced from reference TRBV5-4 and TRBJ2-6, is ETGVTQSPTHLIKTRGQQVTLRCSSQSGHNTVSWYQQALGQGPQFIFQYYREEENGRGNFPPRFSGLQFPNYSSELNVNALELDDSALYLCASSVVQANVLTFGAGSRLTVL.

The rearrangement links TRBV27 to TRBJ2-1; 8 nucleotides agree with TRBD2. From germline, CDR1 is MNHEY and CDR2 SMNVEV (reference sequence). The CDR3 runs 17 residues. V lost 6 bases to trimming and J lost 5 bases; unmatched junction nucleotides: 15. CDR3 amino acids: CASSHSPTREVHNEQFF. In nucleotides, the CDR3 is TGTGCCAGCAGCCATAGCCCCACGCGGGAGGTCCACAATGAGCAGTTCTTC.

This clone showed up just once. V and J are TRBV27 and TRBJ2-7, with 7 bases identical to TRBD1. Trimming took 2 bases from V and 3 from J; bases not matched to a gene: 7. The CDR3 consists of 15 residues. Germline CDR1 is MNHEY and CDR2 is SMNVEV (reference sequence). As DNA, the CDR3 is TGTGCCAGCAGTTTACCCGACAGGGCCTTCTACGAGCAGTACTTC. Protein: CASSLPDRAFYEQYF.

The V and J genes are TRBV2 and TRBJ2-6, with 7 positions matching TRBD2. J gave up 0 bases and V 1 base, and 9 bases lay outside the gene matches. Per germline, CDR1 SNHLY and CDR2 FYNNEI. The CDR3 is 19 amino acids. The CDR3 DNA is TGTGCCAGCAGTGAAGAGAAGATCGGGGGGAGCTCTGGGGCCAACGTCCTGACTTTC. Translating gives CASSEEKIGGSSGANVLTF.

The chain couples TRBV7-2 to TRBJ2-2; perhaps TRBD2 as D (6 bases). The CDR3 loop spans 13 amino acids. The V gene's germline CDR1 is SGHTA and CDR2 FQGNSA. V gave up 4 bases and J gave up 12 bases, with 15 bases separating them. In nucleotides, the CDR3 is TGTGCCAGCAGCTCATTGGGGGGATTGCAGCTGTTTTTT. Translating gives CASSSLGGLQLFF.

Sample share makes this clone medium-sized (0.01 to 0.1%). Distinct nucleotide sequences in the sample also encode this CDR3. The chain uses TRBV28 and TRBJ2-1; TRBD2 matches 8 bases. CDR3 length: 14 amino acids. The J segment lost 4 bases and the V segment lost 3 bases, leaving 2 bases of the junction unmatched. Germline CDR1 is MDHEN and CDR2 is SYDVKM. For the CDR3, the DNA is TGTGCCAGCAGTTTTAGCGGGACTTACAATGAGCAGTTCTTC. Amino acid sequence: CASSFSGTYNEQFF.

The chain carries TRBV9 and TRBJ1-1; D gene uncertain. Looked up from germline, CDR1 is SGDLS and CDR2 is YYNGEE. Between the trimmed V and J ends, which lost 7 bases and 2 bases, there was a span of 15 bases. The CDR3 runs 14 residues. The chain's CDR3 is CASGRTSENTEAFF. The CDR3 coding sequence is TGTGCCAGCGGTCGAACTTCGGAAAACACTGAAGCTTTCTTT.

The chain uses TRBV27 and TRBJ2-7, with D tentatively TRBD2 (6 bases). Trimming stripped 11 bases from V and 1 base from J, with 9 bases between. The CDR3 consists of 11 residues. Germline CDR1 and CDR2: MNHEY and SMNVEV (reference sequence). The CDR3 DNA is TGTGCCGCCGGAGGGTCCTACGAGCAGTACTTC. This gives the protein CAAGGSYEQYF.

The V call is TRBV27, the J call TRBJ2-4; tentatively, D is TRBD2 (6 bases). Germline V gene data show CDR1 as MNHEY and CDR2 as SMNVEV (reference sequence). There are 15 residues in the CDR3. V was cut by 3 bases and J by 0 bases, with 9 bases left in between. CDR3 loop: CASSFPGLAKNIQYF. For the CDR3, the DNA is TGTGCCAGCAGTTTTCCGGGACTAGCCAAAAACATTCAGTACTTC.

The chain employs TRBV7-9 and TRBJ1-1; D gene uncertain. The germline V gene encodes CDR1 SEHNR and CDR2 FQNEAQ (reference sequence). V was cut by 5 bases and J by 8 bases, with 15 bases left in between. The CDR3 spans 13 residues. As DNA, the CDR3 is TGTGCCAGCAGCCCCGGAGGCCGAGGGGAAGCTTTCTTT. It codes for CASSPGGRGEAFF.

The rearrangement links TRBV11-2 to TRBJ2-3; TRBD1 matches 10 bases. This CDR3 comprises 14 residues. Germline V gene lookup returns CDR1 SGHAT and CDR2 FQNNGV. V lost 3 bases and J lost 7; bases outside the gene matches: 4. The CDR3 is CASSFSGQGNTQYF. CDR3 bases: TGTGCCAGCAGCTTTTCGGGACAGGGGAATACGCAGTATTTT.

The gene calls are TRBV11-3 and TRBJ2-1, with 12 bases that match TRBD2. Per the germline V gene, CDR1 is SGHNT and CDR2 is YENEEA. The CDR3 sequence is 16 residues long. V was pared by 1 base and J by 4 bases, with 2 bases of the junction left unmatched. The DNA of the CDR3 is TGTGCCAGCAGCTTAGGCCTAGCGGGAGGGTACAATGAGCAGTTCTTC. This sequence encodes CASSLGLAGGYNEQFF.

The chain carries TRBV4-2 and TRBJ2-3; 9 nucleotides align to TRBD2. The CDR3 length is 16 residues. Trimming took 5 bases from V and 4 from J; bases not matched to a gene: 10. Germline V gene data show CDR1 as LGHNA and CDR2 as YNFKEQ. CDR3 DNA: TGTGCCAGCAGCTTGGAATTTAGCGGGAGCCCAGATACGCAGTATTTT. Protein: CASSLEFSGSPDTQYF.

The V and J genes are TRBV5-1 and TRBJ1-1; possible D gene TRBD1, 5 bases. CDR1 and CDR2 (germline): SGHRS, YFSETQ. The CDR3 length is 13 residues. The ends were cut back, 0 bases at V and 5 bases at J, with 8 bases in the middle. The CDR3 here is CASSLGPGTEAFF. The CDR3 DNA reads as TGCGCCAGCAGCTTGGGCCCAGGGACTGAAGCTTTCTTT.

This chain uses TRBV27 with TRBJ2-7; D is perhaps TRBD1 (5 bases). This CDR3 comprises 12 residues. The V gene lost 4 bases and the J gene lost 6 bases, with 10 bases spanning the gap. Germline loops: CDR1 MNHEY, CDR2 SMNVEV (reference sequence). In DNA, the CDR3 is TGTGCCAGCAGTTATCCAGGGTCCGAGCAGTACTTC. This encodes CASSYPGSEQYF.

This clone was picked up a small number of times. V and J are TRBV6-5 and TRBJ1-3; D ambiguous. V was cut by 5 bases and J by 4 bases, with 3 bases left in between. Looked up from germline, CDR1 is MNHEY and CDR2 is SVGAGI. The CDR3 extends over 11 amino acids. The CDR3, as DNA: TGTGCCAGCAGTCAGGGAAACACCATATATTTT. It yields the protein CASSQGNTIYF.

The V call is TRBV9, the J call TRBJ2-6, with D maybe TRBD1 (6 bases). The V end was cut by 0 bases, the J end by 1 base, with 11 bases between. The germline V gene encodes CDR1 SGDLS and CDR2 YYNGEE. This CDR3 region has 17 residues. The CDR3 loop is CASSVEGHLSGANVLTF. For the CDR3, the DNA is TGTGCCAGCAGCGTAGAGGGACACCTATCTGGGGCCAACGTCCTGACTTTC.